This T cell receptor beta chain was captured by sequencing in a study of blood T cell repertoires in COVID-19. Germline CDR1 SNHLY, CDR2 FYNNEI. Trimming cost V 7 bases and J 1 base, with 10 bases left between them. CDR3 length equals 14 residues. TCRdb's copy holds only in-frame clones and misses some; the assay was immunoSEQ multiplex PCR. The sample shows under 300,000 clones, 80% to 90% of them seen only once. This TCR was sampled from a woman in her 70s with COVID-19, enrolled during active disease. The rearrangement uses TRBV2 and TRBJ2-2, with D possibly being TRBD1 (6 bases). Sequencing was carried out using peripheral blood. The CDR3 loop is CASKLGGNTGELFF. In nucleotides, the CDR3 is TGTGCCAGCAAATTAGGGGGGAACACCGGGGAGCTGTTTTTT. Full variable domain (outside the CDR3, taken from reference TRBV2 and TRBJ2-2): EPEVTQTPSHQVTQMGQEVILRCVPISNHLYFYWYRQILGQKVEFLVSFYNNEISEKSEIFDDQFSVERPDGSNFTLKIRSTKLEDSAMYFCASKLGGNTGELFFGEGSRLTVL.